This T cell receptor beta chain was documented in a study of T cells in Graves' hyperthyroidism and ophthalmopathy. Amplified regions were TCR beta CDR3 sequences from RNA transcripts. With the HTBI primer set, the TCR CDR3 went through a first round of RT-PCR. TCRdb used MiXCR to reprocess the multiplex PCR reads, holding one entry per CDR3 protein. The sample includes about 840,000 distinct CDR3 sequences, roughly 37% of them seen just once. A few counts support this clonotype. The V gene's germline CDR1 is SGHTA and CDR2 FQGNSA. The CDR3 length is 14 residues. V dropped 5 bases and J dropped 4; count of bases not matched to a gene: 8.

V and J are TRBV7-2 and TRBJ2-7; 7 bases map to TRBD1. The receptor was derived from a man aged 18 to 30 with Graves' hyperthyroidism. The sample comprised blood. CDR3 loop: CASSPPGQMYEQYF. As DNA, the CDR3 is TGTGCCAGCAGCCCACCGGGACAGATGTACGAGCAGTACTTC. Using reference TRBV7-2 and TRBJ2-7 for the parts outside the CDR3, the full variable domain is GAGVSQSPSNKVTEKGKDVELRCDPISGHTALYWYRQSLGQGLEFLIYFQGNSAPDKSGLPSDRFSAERTGGSVSTLTIQRTQQEDSAVYLCASSPPGQMYEQYFGPGTRLTVT.